The TCR beta chain under discussion was sequenced for a study of response to subunit inactivated influenza vaccine. Whole-study findings and limits: A suggestion made by the authors is that each seasonal influenza vaccination recruits few new T cells.

TCRdb called the RT-PCR reads again in MiXCR, with one record for every CDR3 protein. The table has about 310,000 distinct CDR3 sequences, approximately 21% seen once; the top ten hold about a tenth. This clonotype was seen at least ten times. The antigen remains undetermined. Germline V gene lookup returns CDR1 LGHDT and CDR2 YNNKEL (reference sequence). This CDR3 spans 14 amino acids. The V and J ends lost 4 bases and 1 base, in that order; junction bases with no gene match: 3. The source of this sequence is a man between 50 and 69 years old who received an inactivated influenza vaccine. Specimen: PBMCs from blood, collected about 20 months after vaccination. The chain joins TRBV3-1 to TRBJ2-7; the match to TRBD2 covers 8 bases. Here the CDR3 reads CASSPSGRSYEQYF. For the CDR3, the DNA is TGTGCCAGCAGCCCCAGCGGGAGATCCTACGAGCAGTACTTC.